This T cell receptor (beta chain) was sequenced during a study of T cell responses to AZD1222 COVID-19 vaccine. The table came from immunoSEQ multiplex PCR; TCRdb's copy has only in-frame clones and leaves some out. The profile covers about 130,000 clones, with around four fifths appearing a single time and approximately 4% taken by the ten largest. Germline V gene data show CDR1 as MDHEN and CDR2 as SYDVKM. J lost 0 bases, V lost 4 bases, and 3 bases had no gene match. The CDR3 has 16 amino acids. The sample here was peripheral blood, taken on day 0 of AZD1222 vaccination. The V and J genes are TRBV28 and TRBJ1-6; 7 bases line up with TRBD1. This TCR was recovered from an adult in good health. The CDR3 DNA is TGTGCCAGCAGTTCGACAGGGACCTCCTATAATTCACCCCTCCACTTT. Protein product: CASSSTGTSYNSPLHF.